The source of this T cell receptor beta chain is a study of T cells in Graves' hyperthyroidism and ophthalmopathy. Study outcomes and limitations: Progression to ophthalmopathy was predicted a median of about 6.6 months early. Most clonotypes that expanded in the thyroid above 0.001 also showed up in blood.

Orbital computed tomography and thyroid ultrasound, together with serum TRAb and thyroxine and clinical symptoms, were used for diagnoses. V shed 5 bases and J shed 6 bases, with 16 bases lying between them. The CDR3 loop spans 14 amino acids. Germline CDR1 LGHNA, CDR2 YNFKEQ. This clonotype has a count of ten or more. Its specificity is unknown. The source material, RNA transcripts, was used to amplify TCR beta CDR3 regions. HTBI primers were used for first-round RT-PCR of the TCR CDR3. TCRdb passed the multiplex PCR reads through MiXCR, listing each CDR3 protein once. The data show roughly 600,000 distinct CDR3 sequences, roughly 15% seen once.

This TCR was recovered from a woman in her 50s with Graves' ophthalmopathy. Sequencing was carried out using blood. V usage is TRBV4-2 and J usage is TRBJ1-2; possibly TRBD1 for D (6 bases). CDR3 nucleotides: TGTGCCAGCAGCACCCCAGGGGTTCGCAATGGCTACACCTTC. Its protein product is CASSTPGVRNGYTF.